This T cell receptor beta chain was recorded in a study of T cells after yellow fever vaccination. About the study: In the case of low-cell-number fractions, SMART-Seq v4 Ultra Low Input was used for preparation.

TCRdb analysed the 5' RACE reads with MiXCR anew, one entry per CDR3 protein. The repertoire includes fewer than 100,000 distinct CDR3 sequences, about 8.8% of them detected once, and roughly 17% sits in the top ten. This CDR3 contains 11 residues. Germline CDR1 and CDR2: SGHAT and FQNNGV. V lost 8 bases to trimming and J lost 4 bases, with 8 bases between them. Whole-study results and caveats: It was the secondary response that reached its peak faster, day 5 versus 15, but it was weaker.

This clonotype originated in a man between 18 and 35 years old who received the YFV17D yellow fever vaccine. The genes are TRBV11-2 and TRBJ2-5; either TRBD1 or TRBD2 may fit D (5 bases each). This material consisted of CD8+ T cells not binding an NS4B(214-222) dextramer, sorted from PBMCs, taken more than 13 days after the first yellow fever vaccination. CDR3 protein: CASLGGETQYF. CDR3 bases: TGTGCCAGCCTTGGGGGAGAGACCCAGTACTTC.